A single sample gave rise to the 14 T cell receptor beta chains below, sequenced in a study of T cells after yellow fever vaccination. TCRdb fed the 5' RACE reads into MiXCR, producing one record per CDR3 protein. The table shows a few hundred thousand distinct CDR3 sequences, with around 8.1% occurring only once. Material: PBMCs, obtained approximately 47 days after the first yellow fever vaccination. The receptors shown here come from a man aged 18-30 years who received the YFV17D yellow fever vaccine.

There are many counts of this clonotype. V gene TRBV29-1 combines with J gene TRBJ1-2, with D tentatively TRBD1 (6 bases). The ends were cut back, 5 bases at V and 4 bases at J, with 11 bases in the middle. Germline CDR1 is SQVTM and CDR2 is ANQGSEA. The length of the CDR3 is 12 residues. The CDR3 loop is CSVIPRGYGYTF. The DNA for the CDR3 is TGCAGCGTTATTCCCAGGGGCTATGGCTACACCTTC.

This clonotype was detected a few times. This chain joins TRBV29-1 and TRBJ2-4; D uncertain. CDR1 and CDR2 from the germline V gene are SQVTM and ANQGSEA. The germline V and J ends were trimmed by 6 bases and 1 base, with 28 bases remaining between them. This CDR3 comprises 19 residues. Written as DNA, the CDR3 is TGCAGCGTCCTGAGCCCCCCCTCGTGGACCCCTCGGGCCAAAAACATTCAGTACTTC. Its protein is CSVLSPPSWTPRAKNIQYF.

The chain joins TRBV5-1 to TRBJ2-1; D remains ambiguous. The germline CDR1 and CDR2 sequences are SGHRS and YFSETQ. The V gene lost 5 bases and the J gene lost 8 bases, with 8 bases spanning the gap. This CDR3 contains 11 residues. The CDR3 nucleotides read TGCGCCAGCAGGTCGGGCGATGAGCAGTTCTTC. It is translated as CASRSGDEQFF.

This clonotype was recorded many times. The chain joins TRBV5-1 to TRBJ2-7; 8 positions match TRBD1. With V trimmed by 4 bases and J by 1 base, 7 bases remained unmatched. CDR1 is SGHRS and CDR2 is YFSETQ in the germline V gene. The CDR3 runs 15 residues. CDR3 protein: CASSGTGLRSYEQYF. In DNA form, the CDR3 reads TGCGCCAGCAGCGGGACAGGATTACGGTCCTACGAGCAGTACTTC. Together with reference TRBV5-1 and TRBJ2-7, the CDR3 gives the full variable domain: KAGVTQTPRYLIKTRGQQVTLSCSPISGHRSVSWYQQTPGQGLQFLFEYFSETQRNKGNFPGRFSGRQFSNSRSEMNVSTLELGDSALYLCASSGTGLRSYEQYFGPGTRLTVT.

The DNA of the CDR3 is TGTGCCAGCAGCTTTTATGGGGACGGGGAGTTCTTC. Translating gives CASSFYGDGEFF. The chain joins TRBV7-2 to TRBJ2-1, with D perhaps TRBD1 or TRBD2 (5 bases each). CDR3 length equals 12 residues. The ends were cut back, 3 bases at V and 14 bases at J, with 14 bases in the middle. CDR1 and CDR2 from the germline V gene are SGHTA and FQGNSA.

This clonotype was counted only a few times. The rearrangement links TRBV12-3 or TRBV12-4 to TRBJ2-7, with D perhaps matching TRBD2 (6 bases). The length of the CDR3 is 14 residues. V was pared by 3 bases and J by 1 base, with 10 bases between. In nucleotides, the CDR3 is TGTGCCAGCAGTTTTCCGGGACTGTCCTACGAGCAGTACTTC. Its translation is CASSFPGLSYEQYF.

As regards this clonotype: A much larger clone differs by one base, so this may be a read error. The chain couples TRBV12-3 or TRBV12-4 to TRBJ1-1; the D gene is possibly TRBD1 (5 bases). Trimming shortened V by 9 bases and J by 2 bases, and 7 bases separated the two germline ends. This CDR3 is built from 11 residues. This CDR3 is CARRTNTEAFF. The CDR3 DNA reads TGTGCCAGAAGGACAAACACTGAAGCTTTCTTT.

This clonotype was counted at least ten times. CDR3 DNA: TGCGCCAGCAGCCCTCAGGGCTTCACAGATACGCAGTATTTT. This codes for CASSPQGFTDTQYF. The genes are TRBV5-1 and TRBJ2-3, with D possibly TRBD1 on 5 matching bases. The V end lost 4 bases, the J end lost 2 bases, and 11 bases lay between the germline ends. This CDR3 contains 14 residues. Germline V gene lookup returns CDR1 SGHRS and CDR2 YFSETQ.

The rearrangement links TRBV7-9 to TRBJ1-4, with D possibly TRBD1 on 6 matching bases. Germline values: CDR1 SEHNR, CDR2 FQNEAQ (reference sequence). V was pared by 4 bases and J by 7 bases, with 13 bases between. The CDR3 is 14 amino acids. The CDR3 DNA reads as TGTGCCAGCAGCTCACAGGGAGGCCGTGAAAAACTGTTTTTT. Residues: CASSSQGGREKLFF. Combining the CDR3 with reference TRBV7-9 and TRBJ1-4 gives the whole variable domain DTGVSQNPRHKITKRGQNVTFRCDPISEHNRLYWYRQTLGQGPEFLTYFQNEAQLEKSRLLSDRFSAERPKGSFSTLEIQRTEQGDSAMYLCASSSQGGREKLFFGSGTQLSVL.

The chain couples TRBV2 to TRBJ2-5, with TRBD2 as a possible D gene (5 bases). This CDR3 has 14 amino acids. The V gene's germline CDR1 is SNHLY and CDR2 FYNNEI. V shed 4 bases and J shed 1 base, with 10 bases lying between them. The CDR3 DNA sequence: TGTGCCAGCAGTGTAGAGAGCGGCCAAGAGACCCAGTACTTC. Protein: CASSVESGQETQYF.

Only a few counts were recorded for this clonotype. The chain joins TRBV7-2 to TRBJ2-7, with a weak D call TRBD1 (5 bases). The CDR3 runs 17 residues. V was pared by 1 base and J by 2 bases, with 18 bases between. The germline gives CDR1 SGHTA, CDR2 FQGNSA. The CDR3: CASSLGLTPTDPYEQYF. CDR3 DNA sequence: TGTGCCAGCAGCTTAGGACTCACACCGACAGATCCCTACGAGCAGTACTTC.

The rearrangement links TRBV9 to TRBJ1-3; D perhaps matches TRBD1 (6 bases). Germline V lookup: CDR1 SGDLS, CDR2 YYNGEE. V was cut by 4 bases and J by 2 bases, with 13 bases left in between. The CDR3 spans 15 residues. CDR3 in amino acids: CASSSLGTPGNTIYF. CDR3 DNA sequence: TGTGCCAGCAGCTCCCTCGGGACACCTGGAAACACCATATATTTT.

This clonotype was counted only a few times. The rearrangement uses TRBV6-1 and TRBJ2-3; possibly TRBD1 for D (5 bases). The V gene's germline CDR1 is MNHNS and CDR2 SASEGT. V was shortened by 6 bases and J by 5 bases, with 15 bases between the two germline ends. The CDR3 is made up of 14 amino acids. CDR3 residues: CASSRWTTQDTQYF. DNA for the CDR3: TGTGCCAGCAGCAGATGGACAACCCAAGATACGCAGTATTTT.

The rearrangement links TRBV6-5 to TRBJ1-4; no reliable D call. Germline values: CDR1 MNHEY, CDR2 SVGAGI. With 0 bases removed from V and 0 bases from J, the gap between germline ends came to 5 bases. The CDR3 loop spans 15 amino acids. The DNA for the CDR3 is TGTGCCAGCAGTTACTCAAGATCAACTAATGAAAAACTGTTTTTT. Protein: CASSYSRSTNEKLFF.